The rows below give T cell receptor beta chains drawn from one sample of a study of CXCR3-negative and CXCR3-positive naive CD8 T cells. TCRdb reprocessed the 5' RACE reads and reports one entry per CDR3 protein, with no DNA. The sample holds approximately 5,600 distinct CDR3 sequences. Material: naive CXCR3- CD8+ T cells from blood. The receptors originated from a human donor in good health. Some clones in this sample may be carry-over from other donors' samples. Both conserved end residues are part of each CDR3. The order of the fields is V gene, clone size, J gene, CDR3 protein. Only some rows state a clone size, as once, few, many or a class for expanded clones.

>TRBV10-3|medium-sized|TRBJ2-1
CAISESRRDPSSYNEQFF
>TRBV29-1|medium-sized|TRBJ2-2
CSILGIGAPGELFF
>TRBV25-1|medium-sized|TRBJ1-2
CASSERGSQFYGYTF
>TRBV6-5|-|TRBJ1-1
CASSYAGGVGTEAVF
>TRBV20-1|medium-sized|TRBJ2-3
CSATEGTGGNTRDTQYF
>TRBV29-1|medium-sized|TRBJ2-3
CSVERTGIRTDTQYF
>TRBV11-2|medium-sized|TRBJ2-1
CASSLADNEQFF
>TRBV29-1|medium-sized|TRBJ2-6
CSPDPMDSGANVLTF
>TRBV13|-|TRBJ1-5
CASSSRVNSNQPQHF
>TRBV29-1|medium-sized|TRBJ1-3
CSVTSVGGNTIYF